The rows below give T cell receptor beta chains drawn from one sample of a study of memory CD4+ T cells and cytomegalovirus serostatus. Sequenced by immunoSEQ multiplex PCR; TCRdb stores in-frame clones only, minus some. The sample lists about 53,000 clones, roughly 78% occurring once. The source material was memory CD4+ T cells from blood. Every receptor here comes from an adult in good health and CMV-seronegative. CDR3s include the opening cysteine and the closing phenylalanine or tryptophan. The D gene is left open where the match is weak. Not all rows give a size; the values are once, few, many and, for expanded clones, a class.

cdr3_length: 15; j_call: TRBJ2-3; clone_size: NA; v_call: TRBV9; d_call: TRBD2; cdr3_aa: CASSGPSGGADTQYF; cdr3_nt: TGTGCCAGCAGTGGCCCTAGCGGGGGGGCGGATACGCAGTATTTT
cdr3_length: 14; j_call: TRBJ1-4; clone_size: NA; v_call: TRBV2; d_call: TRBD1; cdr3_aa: CASSDDRGLAKLFF; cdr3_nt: TGTGCCAGCAGTGATGACAGGGGGTTAGCAAAACTGTTTTTT
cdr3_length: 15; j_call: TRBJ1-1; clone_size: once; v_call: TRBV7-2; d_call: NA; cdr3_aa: CASSPPRGTNTEAFF; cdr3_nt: TGTGCCAGCAGCCCTCCTCGAGGGACGAACACTGAAGCTTTCTTT
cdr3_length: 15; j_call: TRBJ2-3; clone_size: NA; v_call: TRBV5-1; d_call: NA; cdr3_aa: CASSHYAGATDTQYF; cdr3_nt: TGCGCCAGCAGCCACTACGCTGGGGCCACAGATACGCAGTATTTT
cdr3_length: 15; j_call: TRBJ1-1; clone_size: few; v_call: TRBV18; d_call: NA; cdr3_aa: CASSPSGRENTEAFF; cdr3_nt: TGTGCCAGCTCACCGTCCGGCAGGGAGAACACTGAAGCTTTCTTT
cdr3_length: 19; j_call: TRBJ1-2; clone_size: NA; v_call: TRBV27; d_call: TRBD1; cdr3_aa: CASRGQGQGNLIGGWDYTF; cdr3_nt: TGTGCCAGCAGGGGACAGGGACAGGGGAATTTAATAGGCGGCTGGGACTACACCTTC
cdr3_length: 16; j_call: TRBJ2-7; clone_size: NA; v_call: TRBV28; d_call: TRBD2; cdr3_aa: CASSPRLAGVVYEQYF; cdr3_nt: TGTGCCAGCAGTCCCCGTTTAGCGGGGGTTGTGTACGAGCAGTACTTC
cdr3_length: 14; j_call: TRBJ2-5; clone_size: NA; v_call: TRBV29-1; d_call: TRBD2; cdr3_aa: CSWTSGGNQETQYF; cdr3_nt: TGCAGCTGGACTAGCGGGGGGAACCAAGAGACCCAGTACTTC
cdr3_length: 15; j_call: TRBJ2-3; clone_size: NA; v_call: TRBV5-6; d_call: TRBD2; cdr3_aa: CASSDPSGGADTQYF; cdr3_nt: TGTGCCAGCAGCGACCCTAGCGGGGGAGCAGATACGCAGTATTTT
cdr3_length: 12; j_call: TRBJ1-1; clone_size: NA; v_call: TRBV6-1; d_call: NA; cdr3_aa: CASLESNTEAFF; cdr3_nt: TGTGCCAGCTTGGAGTCGAACACTGAAGCTTTCTTT
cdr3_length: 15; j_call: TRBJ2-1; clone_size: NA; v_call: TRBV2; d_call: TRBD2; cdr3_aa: CASRGGLAGNNEQFF; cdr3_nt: TGTGCCAGCAGGGGGGGACTAGCGGGGAACAATGAGCAGTTCTTC
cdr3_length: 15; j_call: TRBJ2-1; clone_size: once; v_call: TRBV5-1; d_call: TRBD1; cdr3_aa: CASSSRTGGGNEQFF; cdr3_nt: TGCGCCAGCAGCTCGAGGACAGGGGGGGGAAATGAGCAGTTCTTC
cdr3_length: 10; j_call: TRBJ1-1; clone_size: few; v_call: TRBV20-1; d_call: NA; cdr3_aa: CSAPNTEAFF; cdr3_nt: TGCAGTGCCCCAAACACTGAAGCTTTCTTT
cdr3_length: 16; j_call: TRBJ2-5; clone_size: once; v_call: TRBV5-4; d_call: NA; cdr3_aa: CASTLGGNSYQETQYF; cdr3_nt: TGTGCCAGCACCCTAGGGGGGAATTCGTACCAAGAGACCCAGTACTTC
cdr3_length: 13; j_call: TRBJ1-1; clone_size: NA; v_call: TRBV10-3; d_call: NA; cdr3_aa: CAISSGVNTEAFF; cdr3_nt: TGTGCCATCAGTTCCGGGGTGAACACTGAAGCTTTCTTT
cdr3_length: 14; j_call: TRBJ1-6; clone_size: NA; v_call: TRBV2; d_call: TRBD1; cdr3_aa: CASSPTGVNSPLHF; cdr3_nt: TGTGCCAGCAGCCCGACAGGGGTGAATTCACCCCTCCACTTT
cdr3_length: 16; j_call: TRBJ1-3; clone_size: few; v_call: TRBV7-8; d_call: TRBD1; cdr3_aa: CASSLGPQGGGNTIYF; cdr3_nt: TGTGCCAGCAGCTTAGGGCCTCAGGGGGGTGGAAACACCATATATTTT
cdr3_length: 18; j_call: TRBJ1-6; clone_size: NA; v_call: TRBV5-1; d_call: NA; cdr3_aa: CASSYGTSGSSYNSPLHF; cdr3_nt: TGCGCCAGCAGCTACGGGACATCTGGGAGCTCCTATAATTCACCCCTCCACTTT